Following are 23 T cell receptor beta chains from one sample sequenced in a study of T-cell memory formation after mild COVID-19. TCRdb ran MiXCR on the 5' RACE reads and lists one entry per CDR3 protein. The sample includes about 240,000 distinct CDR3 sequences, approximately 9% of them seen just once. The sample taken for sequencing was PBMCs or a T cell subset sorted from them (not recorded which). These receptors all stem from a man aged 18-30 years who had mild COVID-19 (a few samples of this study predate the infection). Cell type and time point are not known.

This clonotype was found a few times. The CDR3 protein is CSVAGSPGYTF. The CDR3 DNA follows: TGCAGCGTAGCAGGGAGTCCGGGCTACACCTTC. V gene TRBV29-1 combines with J gene TRBJ1-2, with a tentative D call TRBD1 (5 bases). The V and J ends lost 6 bases and 8 bases respectively, with 13 bases between them. CDR1 SQVTM and CDR2 ANQGSEA come from the germline V gene. This CDR3 contains 11 residues.

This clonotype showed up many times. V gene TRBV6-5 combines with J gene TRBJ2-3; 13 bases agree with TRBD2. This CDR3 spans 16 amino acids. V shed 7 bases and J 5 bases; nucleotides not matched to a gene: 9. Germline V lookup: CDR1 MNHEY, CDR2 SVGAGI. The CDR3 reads CASIKLAGGSGDTQYF. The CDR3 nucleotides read TGTGCCAGCATAAAACTAGCGGGGGGGAGTGGAGATACGCAGTATTTT.

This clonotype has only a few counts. The CDR3 reads CASSFGGGEQFF. CDR3 bases: TGTGCCAGCAGCTTCGGGGGAGGTGAGCAGTTCTTC. V usage is TRBV7-2 and J usage is TRBJ2-1; a possible D gene is TRBD2 (6 bases). Germline CDR1 and CDR2: SGHTA and FQGNSA. The ends were cut back, 3 bases at V and 9 bases at J, with 9 bases in the middle. The CDR3 sequence is 12 residues long.

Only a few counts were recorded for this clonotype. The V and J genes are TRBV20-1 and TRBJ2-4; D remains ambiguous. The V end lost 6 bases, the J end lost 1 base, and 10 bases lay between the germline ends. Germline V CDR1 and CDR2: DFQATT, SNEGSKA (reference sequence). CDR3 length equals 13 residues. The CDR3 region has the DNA TGCAGTGCCGCCACGTGGGCCAAAAACATTCAGTACTTC. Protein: CSAATWAKNIQYF.

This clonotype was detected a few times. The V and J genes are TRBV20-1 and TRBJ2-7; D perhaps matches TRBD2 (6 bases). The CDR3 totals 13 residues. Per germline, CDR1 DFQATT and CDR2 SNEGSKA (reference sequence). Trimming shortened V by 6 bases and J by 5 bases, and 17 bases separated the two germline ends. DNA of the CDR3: TGCAGTGCGGTTAAGCGGGTCTTAGACGAGCAGTACTTC. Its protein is CSAVKRVLDEQYF.

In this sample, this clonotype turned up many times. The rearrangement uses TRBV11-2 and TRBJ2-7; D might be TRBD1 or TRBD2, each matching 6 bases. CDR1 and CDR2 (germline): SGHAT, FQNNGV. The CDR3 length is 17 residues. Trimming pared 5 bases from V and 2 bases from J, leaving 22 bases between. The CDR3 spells CASSNSGWGAVTYEQYF. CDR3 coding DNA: TGTGCCAGCAGCAATTCGGGTTGGGGGGCGGTCACCTACGAGCAGTACTTC.

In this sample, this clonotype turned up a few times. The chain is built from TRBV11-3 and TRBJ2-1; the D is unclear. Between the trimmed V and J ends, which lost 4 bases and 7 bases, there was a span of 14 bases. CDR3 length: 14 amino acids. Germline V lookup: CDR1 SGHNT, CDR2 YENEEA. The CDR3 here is CASSSHQTENEQFF. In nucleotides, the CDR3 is TGTGCCAGCAGCTCTCATCAGACCGAGAATGAGCAGTTCTTC.

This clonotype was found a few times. Written as DNA, the CDR3 is TGTGCCAGCAGCCAAGATAGGTCTACCGATCCGGATACGCAGTATTTT. Amino acid sequence: CASSQDRSTDPDTQYF. The genes are TRBV3-1 and TRBJ2-3; D gene ambiguous. The CDR3 sequence is 16 residues long. CDR1 LGHDT and CDR2 YNNKEL come from the germline V gene (reference sequence). With 0 bases removed from V and 6 bases from J, the gap between germline ends came to 16 bases.

CDR3 sequence reads: CASSPRGPGSNEKLFF. Written as DNA, the CDR3 is TGTGCCAGCAGTCCCCGGGGGCCTGGCTCTAATGAAAAACTGTTTTTT. This chain links TRBV28 with TRBJ1-4; possibly TRBD1 for D (6 bases). Trimming left V 5 bases short and J 3 bases short, with 16 bases between. Looked up from germline, CDR1 is MDHEN and CDR2 is SYDVKM. The CDR3 has 16 residues.

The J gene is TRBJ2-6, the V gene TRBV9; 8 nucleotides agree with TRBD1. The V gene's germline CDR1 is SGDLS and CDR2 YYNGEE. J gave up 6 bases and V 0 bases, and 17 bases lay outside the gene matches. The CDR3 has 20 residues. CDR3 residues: CASSVVPRQGLALEANVLTF. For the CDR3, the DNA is TGTGCCAGCAGCGTAGTCCCGCGACAGGGGCTGGCTCTTGAGGCCAACGTCCTGACTTTC. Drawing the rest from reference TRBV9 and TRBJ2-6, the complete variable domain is DSGVTQTPKHLITATGQRVTLRCSPRSGDLSVYWYQQSLDQGLQFLIQYYNGEERAKGNILERFSAQQFPDLHSELNLSSLELGDSALYFCASSVVPRQGLALEANVLTFGAGSRLTVL.

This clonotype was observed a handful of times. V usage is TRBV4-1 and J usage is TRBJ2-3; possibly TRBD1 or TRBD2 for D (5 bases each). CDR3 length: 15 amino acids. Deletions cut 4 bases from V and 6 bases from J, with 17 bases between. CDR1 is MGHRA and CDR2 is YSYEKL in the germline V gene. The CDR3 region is CASSLRREGWDTQYF. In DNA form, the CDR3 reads TGCGCCAGCAGCCTTCGGCGAGAGGGGTGGGATACGCAGTATTTT.

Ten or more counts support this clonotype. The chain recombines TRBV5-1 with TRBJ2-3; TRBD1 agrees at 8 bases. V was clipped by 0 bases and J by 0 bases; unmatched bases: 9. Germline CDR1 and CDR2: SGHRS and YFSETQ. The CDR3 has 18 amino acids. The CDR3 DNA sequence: TGCGCCAGCAGCTTGGCCCCAGGGGGCGAGGGAAGCACAGATACGCAGTATTTT. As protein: CASSLAPGGEGSTDTQYF.

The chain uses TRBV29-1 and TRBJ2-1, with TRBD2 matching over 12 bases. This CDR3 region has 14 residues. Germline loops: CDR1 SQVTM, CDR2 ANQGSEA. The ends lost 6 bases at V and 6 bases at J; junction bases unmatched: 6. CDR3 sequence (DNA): TGCAGCGTGGACCTAGCGGGGGGGCGCAATGAGCAGTTCTTC. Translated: CSVDLAGGRNEQFF.

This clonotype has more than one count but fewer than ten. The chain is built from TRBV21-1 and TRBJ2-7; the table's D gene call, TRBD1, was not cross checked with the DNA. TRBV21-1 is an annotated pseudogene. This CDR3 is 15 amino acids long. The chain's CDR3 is CASSKRGTPIYEQYV. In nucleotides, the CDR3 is TGTGCCAGCAGCAAACGGGGGACACCCATCTACGAGCAGTACGTC.

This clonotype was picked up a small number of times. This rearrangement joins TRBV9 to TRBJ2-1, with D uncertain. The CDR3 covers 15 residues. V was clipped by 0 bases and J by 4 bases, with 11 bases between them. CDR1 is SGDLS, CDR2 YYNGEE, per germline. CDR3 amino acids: CASSVDGPSYNEQFF. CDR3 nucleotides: TGTGCCAGCAGCGTAGACGGGCCCAGTTACAATGAGCAGTTCTTC.

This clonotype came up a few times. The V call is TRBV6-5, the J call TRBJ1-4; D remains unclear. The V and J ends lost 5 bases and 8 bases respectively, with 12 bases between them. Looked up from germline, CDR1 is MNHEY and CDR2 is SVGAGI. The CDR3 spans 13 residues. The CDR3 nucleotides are TGTGCCAGCAGTCGGATCCGGGGAGAAAAACTGTTTTTT. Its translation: CASSRIRGEKLFF.

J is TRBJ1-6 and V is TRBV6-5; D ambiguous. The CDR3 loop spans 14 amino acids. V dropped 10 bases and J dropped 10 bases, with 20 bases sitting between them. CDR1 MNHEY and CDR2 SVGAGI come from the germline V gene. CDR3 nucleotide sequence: TGTGCCACCTCACGTCCCATTAAGGAATCACCCCTCCACTTT. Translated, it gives CATSRPIKESPLHF.

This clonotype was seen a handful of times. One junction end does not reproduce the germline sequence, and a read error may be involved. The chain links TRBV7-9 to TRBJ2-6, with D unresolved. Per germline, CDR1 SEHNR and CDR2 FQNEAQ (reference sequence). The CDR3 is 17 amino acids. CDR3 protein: CASSFGDSLSRANVLTF. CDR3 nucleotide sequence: TGTGCCAGCAGCTTTGGGGATTCGCTCTCTCGGGCCAACGTCCTGACTTTC.

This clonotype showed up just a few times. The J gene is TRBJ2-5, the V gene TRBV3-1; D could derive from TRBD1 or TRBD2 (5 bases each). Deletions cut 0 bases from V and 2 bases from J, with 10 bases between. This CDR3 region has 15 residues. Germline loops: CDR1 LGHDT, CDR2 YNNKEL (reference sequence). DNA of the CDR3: TGTGCCAGCAGCCAAGATCCGGGGCATCAAGAGACCCAGTACTTC. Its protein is CASSQDPGHQETQYF.

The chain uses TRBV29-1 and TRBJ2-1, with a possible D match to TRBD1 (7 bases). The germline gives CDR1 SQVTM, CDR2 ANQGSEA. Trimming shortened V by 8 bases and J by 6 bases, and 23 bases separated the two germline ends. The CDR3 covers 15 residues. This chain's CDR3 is CSFSRRRGPLNEQFF. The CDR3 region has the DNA TGCAGCTTCTCCCGTCGGAGGGGGCCTCTCAATGAGCAGTTCTTC.

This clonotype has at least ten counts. The CDR3 sequence is CASSLAGHYSYEQYF. CDR3 sequence (DNA): TGCGCCAGCAGCTTGGCGGGCCATTACTCCTACGAGCAGTACTTC. This chain connects TRBV5-1 to TRBJ2-7; D is ambiguous. CDR3 size: 15 residues. Per the germline V gene, CDR1 is SGHRS and CDR2 is YFSETQ. V lost 0 bases and J lost 0, with 10 bases in between.

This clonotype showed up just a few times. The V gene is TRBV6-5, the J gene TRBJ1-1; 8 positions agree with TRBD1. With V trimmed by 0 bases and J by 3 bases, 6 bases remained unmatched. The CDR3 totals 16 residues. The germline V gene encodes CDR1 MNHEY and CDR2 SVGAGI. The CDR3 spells CASSYSRQGAHTEAFF. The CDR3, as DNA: TGTGCCAGCAGTTACTCGAGGCAGGGGGCTCACACTGAAGCTTTCTTT.

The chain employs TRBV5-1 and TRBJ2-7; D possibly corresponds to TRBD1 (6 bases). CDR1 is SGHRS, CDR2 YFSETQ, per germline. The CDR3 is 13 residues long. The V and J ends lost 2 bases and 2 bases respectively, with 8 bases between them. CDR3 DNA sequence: TGCGCCAGCAGCTTTAGGACAGCCTACGAGCAGTACTTC. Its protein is CASSFRTAYEQYF.